The 23 T cell receptor beta chains in this list originate from one sample, sequenced in a study of blood T cell repertoires in COVID-19. TCRdb keeps only in-frame clones here, not all; method: immunoSEQ multiplex PCR. This sample has some 150,000 clones, with more than 70% found just once. Specimen: peripheral blood. The receptors were gathered from a man aged 55 to 69 with active or convalescent COVID-19.

The V gene is TRBV10-3, the J gene TRBJ2-3; 12 bases are shared with TRBD2. V shed 11 bases, J shed 0 bases, and the junction held 9 bases outside the gene matches. The CDR3 sequence is 16 residues long. Germline loops: CDR1 ENHRY, CDR2 SYGVKD. The CDR3 sequence is CAATPGTSGSTDTQYF. The DNA of the CDR3 is TGTGCCGCCACCCCGGGGACTAGCGGGAGCACAGATACGCAGTATTTT.

J is TRBJ1-1 and V is TRBV28, with TRBD1 identical over 8 bases. V trimming: 6 bases; J trimming: 4 bases; junction bases outside the gene matches: 4. CDR1 is MDHEN and CDR2 is SYDVKM in the germline V gene. CDR3 length: 13 amino acids. CDR3 loop: CASSLQGGTEAFF. As DNA, the CDR3 is TGTGCCAGCAGCCTACAGGGGGGCACTGAAGCTTTCTTT.

The gene calls are TRBV20-1 and TRBJ1-1; D perhaps matches TRBD1 (6 bases). Germline CDR1 reads DFQATT; CDR2 reads SNEGSKA (reference sequence). The CDR3 length is 13 residues. V was pared by 3 bases and J by 5 bases, with 13 bases between. In nucleotides, the CDR3 is TGCAGTGCTAGTTCGGCAGGGGTTACTGAAGCTTTCTTT. Its protein is CSASSAGVTEAFF.

J is TRBJ2-5 and V is TRBV30; no firm D call. Germline values: CDR1 GTSNPN, CDR2 SVGIG (reference sequence). The CDR3 has 13 residues. V lost 3 bases and J 5 bases, leaving 13 bases between the germline ends. Here the CDR3 reads CAWRTTTWETQYF. The CDR3 region has the DNA TGTGCCTGGAGAACAACTACTTGGGAGACCCAGTACTTC.

This clone came up once. The V gene is TRBV30, the J gene TRBJ2-3, with a weak D call TRBD2 (5 bases). V lost 2 bases to trimming and J lost 0 bases, with 15 bases between them. The CDR3 runs 16 residues. Germline V gene sequence: CDR1 GTSNPN, CDR2 SVGIG (reference sequence). For the CDR3, the DNA is TGTGCCTGGAGTCGCTTTTCGGGCGGGAGCACAGATACGCAGTATTTT. Amino acids: CAWSRFSGGSTDTQYF.

The chain has TRBV7-2 and TRBJ2-7, with TRBD2 matching 7 bases. CDR1 and CDR2 (germline): SGHTA, FQGNSA. CDR3 length: 14 amino acids. With 2 bases clipped from V and 5 bases from J, the junction kept 6 bases outside the gene matches. CDR3: CASSLPGGYHEQYF. CDR3 nucleotides: TGTGCCAGCAGCTTACCGGGAGGATACCACGAGCAGTACTTC.

At least ten counts were recorded for this clone. This chain connects TRBV7-2 to TRBJ2-7, with TRBD2 matching 9 bases. The junction had 17 bases not matched to a gene; V was cut back by 4 bases and J by 1 base. The germline V gene encodes CDR1 SGHTA and CDR2 FQGNSA. The CDR3 covers 19 residues. In nucleotides, the CDR3 is TGTGCCAGCAGCTCTCGGGGGCCTGGGGCTAGCGGGATTTCCTACGAGCAGTACTTC. Amino acids: CASSSRGPGASGISYEQYF.

The V and J genes are TRBV15 and TRBJ1-6, with a weak D call TRBD1 (5 bases). The CDR3 contains 14 residues. Trimming stripped 1 base from V and 8 bases from J, with 9 bases between. Germline lookup yields CDR1 LNHNV and CDR2 YYDKDF (reference sequence). Here the CDR3 DNA reads TGTGCCACCAGCAGAGGCGGGACTTATTCACCCCTCCACTTT. The encoded protein is CATSRGGTYSPLHF.

This sequence joins TRBV7-9 and TRBJ1-1; a weak D match, TRBD1 (5 bases). V gave up 3 bases and J gave up 6 bases, with 17 bases separating them. Germline V gene data show CDR1 as SEHNR and CDR2 as FQNEAQ (reference sequence). The CDR3 is 15 amino acids. As DNA, the CDR3 is TGTGCCAGCAGCTTTTTGCGGCAGGGTATTTCTGAAGCTTTCTTT. Its protein is CASSFLRQGISEAFF.

V gene TRBV12-3 or TRBV12-4 combines with J gene TRBJ2-7; 8 bases line up with TRBD1. The CDR3 consists of 13 residues. V trimming: 3 bases; J trimming: 6 bases; junction bases outside the gene matches: 4. The CDR3 loop reads CASSFGDRLEQYF. The CDR3 coding sequence is TGTGCCAGCAGTTTTGGGGACAGGCTCGAGCAGTACTTC.

This clone occurred once. The chain has TRBV6-5 and TRBJ2-7, with 7 bases aligning to TRBD1. The CDR3 sequence is 13 residues long. The ends lost 6 bases at V and 4 bases at J; junction bases unmatched: 6. The V gene's germline CDR1 is MNHEY and CDR2 SVGAGI. The CDR3 DNA reads as TGTGCCAGCAGGCAAGGGGGCCGGTACGAGCAGTACTTC. The encoded protein is CASRQGGRYEQYF.

The CDR3 reads CASSRSLTEAFF. CDR3 nucleotides: TGTGCCAGCAGTCGGAGCCTCACTGAAGCTTTCTTT. The chain carries TRBV5-8 and TRBJ1-1; D gene uncertain. CDR3 size: 12 residues. The ends were cut back, 5 bases at V and 4 bases at J, with 9 bases in the middle. Germline-derived CDR1 and CDR2 are SGHTS and YDEGEE.

V and J are TRBV5-1 and TRBJ2-4; no definite D call. In germline, CDR1 is SGHRS, CDR2 YFSETQ. CDR3 length: 16 amino acids. V lost 1 base to trimming and J lost 0 bases, with 11 bases between them. CDR3 sequence reads: CASSLYDTLAKNIQYF. The CDR3 DNA is TGCGCCAGCAGCTTGTACGATACTCTAGCCAAAAACATTCAGTACTTC.

The V call is TRBV4-1, the J call TRBJ2-3; 12 nucleotides match TRBD2. V was pared by 1 base and J by 4 bases, with 6 bases of the junction left unmatched. Germline V CDR1 and CDR2: MGHRA, YSYEKL. CDR3 size: 17 residues. In DNA, the CDR3 is TGCGCCAGCAGCCAAGGTCAACTAGCGGGAGGTTCAGATACGCAGTATTTT. Protein product: CASSQGQLAGGSDTQYF.

The chain has TRBV5-8 and TRBJ1-1, with 7 bases lining up with TRBD1. This CDR3 region has 14 residues. J was trimmed by 1 base and V by 4 bases; bases with no gene match: 4. CDR1 SGHTS and CDR2 YDEGEE come from the germline V gene. CDR3: CASSPGTANTEAFF. Here the CDR3 DNA reads TGTGCCAGCAGCCCCGGGACAGCGAACACTGAAGCTTTCTTT.

This sequence joins TRBV11-2 and TRBJ2-1, with 13 bases identical to TRBD2. The CDR3 length is 15 residues. J was trimmed by 14 bases and V by 5 bases; bases with no gene match: 12. Germline values: CDR1 SGHAT, CDR2 FQNNGV. The CDR3 DNA reads TGTGCCAGCAGCCCCCGGGTAGGACTAGCGGGAGTAAAGTTCTTC. Protein product: CASSPRVGLAGVKFF.

The chain has TRBV5-1 and TRBJ2-5; 7 nucleotides line up with TRBD1. After removal of 1 base from V and 4 bases from J, the junction contained 10 bases not matched to a gene. The CDR3 length is 16 residues. Germline V gene data show CDR1 as SGHRS and CDR2 as YFSETQ. DNA for the CDR3: TGCGCCAGCAGCTTGCACGGCAGGGGGAATACAGAGACCCAGTACTTC. This encodes CASSLHGRGNTETQYF. Full variable domain (rest looked up from reference TRBV5-1 and TRBJ2-5): KAGVTQTPRYLIKTRGQQVTLSCSPISGHRSVSWYQQTPGQGLQFLFEYFSETQRNKGNFPGRFSGRQFSNSRSEMNVSTLELGDSALYLCASSLHGRGNTETQYFGPGTRLLVL.

On this clone: This clone may be a read error of a much larger clone one base away. Additional DNA sequences in this sample encode the identical CDR3. This chain uses TRBV11-2 with TRBJ1-2, with 8 nucleotides matching TRBD1. Trimming took 5 bases from V and 4 from J; bases not matched to a gene: 3. The CDR3 contains 13 residues. Germline CDR1 is SGHAT and CDR2 is FQNNGV. CDR3 nucleotide sequence: TGTGCCAGCAGCCCTGGACAGGGCTATGGCTACACCTTC. It translates to CASSPGQGYGYTF.

Comment on this clone: The same CDR3 also results from other DNA sequences found in this sample. The rearrangement links TRBV29-1 to TRBJ2-7; D is perhaps TRBD1 (5 bases). CDR3 size: 12 residues. Germline V gene sequence: CDR1 SQVTM, CDR2 ANQGSEA. The V end lost 6 bases, the J end lost 0 bases, and 9 bases lay between the germline ends. The CDR3 loop reads CSVRDSSYEQYF. The CDR3 DNA is TGCAGCGTCCGAGACAGCTCCTACGAGCAGTACTTC.

The chain joins TRBV29-1 to TRBJ2-7, with 10 bases that match TRBD2. Looked up from germline, CDR1 is SQVTM and CDR2 is ANQGSEA. J gave up 6 bases and V 6 bases, and 11 bases lay outside the gene matches. This CDR3 has 14 amino acids. CDR3 loop: CSVTPLAGVREQYF. For the CDR3, the DNA is TGCAGCGTGACCCCCCTAGCGGGAGTCCGCGAGCAGTACTTC.

This rearrangement joins TRBV5-4 to TRBJ2-1, with TRBD2 matching over 7 bases. The V and J ends lost 1 base and 7 bases, in that order; junction bases with no gene match: 5. CDR3 length: 14 residues. The germline gives CDR1 SGHNT, CDR2 YYREEE (reference sequence). CDR3 nucleotide sequence: TGTGCCAGCAGCTTGCCAGCGGGGAGGAATGAGCAGTTCTTC. This sequence encodes CASSLPAGRNEQFF.

This rearrangement joins TRBV3-1 (or the pseudogene TRBV3-2) to TRBJ1-1; no firm D call. CDR3 length equals 12 residues. From germline, CDR1 is LGHDT and CDR2 YNNKEL (reference sequence). V was shortened by 5 bases and J by 8 bases, with 12 bases between the two germline ends. The CDR3 reads CASSSSSLEAFF. The DNA for the CDR3 is TGTGCCAGCAGCTCCTCGAGTCTGGAAGCTTTCTTT.

The V gene is TRBV28, the J gene TRBJ1-5; 9 bases align to TRBD1. CDR1 and CDR2 from the germline V gene are MDHEN and SYDVKM. After removal of 6 bases from V and 4 bases from J, the junction contained 10 bases not matched to a gene. This CDR3 has 16 amino acids. Written as DNA, the CDR3 is TGTGCCAGCAGCTCCCCCGGACAGGGGAAAAATCAGCCCCAGCATTTT. Translating gives CASSSPGQGKNQPQHF.